The TCR beta chain described here comes from a study of lymphopenia after photon versus proton radiotherapy. The study, taken as a whole, reports: Authors raise, but do not show, better survival with proton therapy. In patients who died, overall survival fell as post-nadir TCR diversity dropped more. Photon-treated patients lost naive T cells and TCR diversity; proton-treated stayed stable. After lymphocyte nadir, photon-treated repertoires showed oligoclonal expansion, especially CD8+ Temra.

Clones were sequenced by immunoSEQ multiplex PCR, and TCRdb holds only the in-frame ones, with some missing. The sample carries 150,000 or so clones, about 85% recorded once. As concerns this clone: Its matching antigen is unknown.

The sequence derives from a man in his fifties or sixties with gastric cancer. Sample: peripheral blood, taken from a patient treated with photon-based radiotherapy.

CDR3 sequence: CASSGQGYTGELFF. CDR3 sequence (DNA): TGTGCCAGTAGTGGACAGGGCTACACCGGGGAGCTGTTTTTT. The gene calls are TRBV19 and TRBJ2-2; 8 bases are a match to TRBD1. This CDR3 has 14 amino acids. Germline CDR1 LNHDA, CDR2 SQIVND (reference sequence). After removal of 5 bases from V and 3 bases from J, the junction contained 2 bases not matched to a gene.